This is a list of T cell receptor beta chains from one sample in a study of blood T cell repertoires in COVID-19. Generated by immunoSEQ multiplex PCR, the TCRdb table keeps only in-frame clones and is missing some. This sample has roughly 340,000 clones, with around nine tenths found just once. Sequenced: peripheral blood. These receptors were collected from a woman in her 70s with COVID-19, enrolled during active disease. Both conserved end residues are trimmed from each CDR3. Each record gives: CDR3 length, V gene, J gene, CDR3 protein.

>11|TRBV19|TRBJ1-1
ASSIQGSTEAF
>11|TRBV4-2|TRBJ1-2
ASSQDREYGYT
>13|TRBV5-1|TRBJ1-1
ASSPWTGEIVMAF
>13|TRBV5-8|TRBJ1-4
ASSLGRGPNEKLF
>12|TRBV2|TRBJ2-3
ASSEPGGGDTQY
>13|TRBV27|TRBJ2-4
ASSPGQGPSNIQY
>13|TRBV6-5|TRBJ2-2
ASSYSSGGPGELF
>10|TRBV19|TRBJ1-2
ASSYSNYGYT
>12|TRBV7-8|TRBJ1-5
ASSLAGRGQPQH
>10|TRBV29-1|TRBJ1-1
SVGYSPTEAF
>16|TRBV11-2|TRBJ1-6
ASSLASARDSLNSPLH
>13|TRBV6-2/TRBV6-3|TRBJ1-1
ASRPLDRVNTEAF
>13|TRBV6-5|TRBJ2-3
ASRDGTGINDRKY
>13|TRBV12-5|TRBJ2-7
ASGYGTPGLDEQY
>16|TRBV5-6|TRBJ2-7
ASSPPRSWRGIPYEQY
>8|TRBV29-1|TRBJ1-2
SSRGGGYT
>13|TRBV7-2|TRBJ1-4
ASSLSGLLVEKLF
>11|TRBV5-6|TRBJ1-1
ASSFNLNTEAF
>11|TRBV6-2/TRBV6-3|TRBJ1-5
ASSNTGDQPQH
>13|TRBV4-1|TRBJ1-1
ASSQKTGGGTEAF
>10|TRBV6-2/TRBV6-3|TRBJ2-7
ASSYNNHEQY
>13|TRBV7-9|TRBJ1-5
ASSLGTGPNQPQH
>9|TRBV5-8|TRBJ1-2
ASPGQGSYT
>14|TRBV19|TRBJ1-1
ASSTSPGTGKPEAF
>11|TRBV3-1/TRBV3-2|TRBJ2-1
ASSPMPSGEQF
>14|TRBV11-2|TRBJ2-7
ASSQPGRKRSYEQY
>13|TRBV9|TRBJ2-7
ASSVVGGGVNEQY